The 5 T cell receptor beta chains below all came from one sample that was sequenced in a study of low-dose radiotherapy and immunotherapy resistance in tumors. Documented time point: after trial treatment. As for treatment: LDRT plus nivolumab, ipilimumab, low-dose cyclophosphamide and aspirin (RACIN trial). Alpha- and beta-chain coverage of first-strand cDNA came from TRAV- and TRBV-specific primers. Over roughly 19 PCR cycles, TCRs were amplified from a constant-region primer and V-primer adapter. TCRdb ran MiXCR on the reads and lists one entry per CDR3 protein. This table has 100,000 or so distinct CDR3 sequences, roughly 20% appearing once. The sample in question was PBMCs, obtained after low-dose radiotherapy plus immunotherapy. These receptors all come from a male donor with prostate cancer.

In this sample, this clonotype turned up many times. V usage is TRBV7-9 and J usage is TRBJ2-1; 8 bases line up with TRBD1. V was pared by 5 bases and J by 8 bases, with 14 bases of the junction left unmatched. The V gene's germline CDR1 is SEHNR and CDR2 FQNEAQ (reference sequence). CDR3 length: 16 residues. CDR3 residues: CASSQEAGGAVDEQFF. The CDR3 coding sequence is TGTGCCAGCAGCCAAGAAGCAGGGGGCGCGGTCGATGAGCAGTTCTTC. Filled out from reference TRBV7-9 and TRBJ2-1, the complete variable domain reads DTGVSQNPRHKITKRGQNVTFRCDPISEHNRLYWYRQTLGQGPEFLTYFQNEAQLEKSRLLSDRFSAERPKGSFSTLEIQRTEQGDSAMYLCASSQEAGGAVDEQFFGPGTRLTVL.

There are many counts of this clonotype. The junction departs from germline at one end; a sequencing error may be responsible. The V and J genes are TRBV12-3 or TRBV12-4 and TRBJ2-2; D is unclear. The CDR3 has 11 residues. The CDR3 DNA reads TGTGCCAGCAGTATAGCCGGGGAGCTGTTTTTT. It encodes CASSIAGELFF.

This clonotype appeared many times. The genes are TRBV15 and TRBJ2-2, with 13 bases aligning to TRBD2. This CDR3 region has 19 residues. V was pared by 2 bases and J by 4 bases, with 10 bases of the junction left unmatched. The germline gives CDR1 LNHNV, CDR2 YYDKDF (reference sequence). DNA of the CDR3: TGTGCCACCAGCAGATCGGGACTAGCGGGGTATTGGGGCACCGGGGAGCTGTTTTTT. This encodes CATSRSGLAGYWGTGELFF.

At least ten counts were recorded for this clonotype. V gene TRBV10-3 combines with J gene TRBJ2-7; D uncertain. Germline V gene lookup returns CDR1 ENHRY and CDR2 SYGVKD. The CDR3 is 12 residues long. V was trimmed by 8 bases and J by 3 bases, leaving 11 bases between them. The CDR3 loop is CAIGTSYYEQYF. The CDR3 region has the DNA TGTGCCATCGGAACAAGCTACTACGAGCAGTACTTC.

This chain uses TRBV28 with TRBJ1-6; perhaps TRBD1 as D (5 bases). The CDR3 contains 15 residues. Germline CDR1 MDHEN, CDR2 SYDVKM. V was cut by 7 bases and J by 8 bases, with 18 bases left in between. The CDR3 loop reads CASNNPWGRDSPLHF. The CDR3 nucleotides read TGTGCCAGCAATAACCCGTGGGGGAGAGATTCACCCCTCCACTTT.